This passage covers 8 T cell receptor beta chains from one sample sequenced in a study of post-analysis software for immune sequencing data. TCR beta cDNA libraries had unique molecular identifiers. TCRdb re-called the PCR reads with MiXCR, one entry per CDR3 protein. The sample yields hundreds of thousands of distinct CDR3 sequences, roughly 58% seen once. Points from the study as a whole: In patients, TRBV5-6, TRBV5-1 and TRBV20-1 belonged to five TRBV segments found more frequently than in controls.

What these receptors recognize is not known. Sequenced: blood. All receptors come from a girl aged 10 to 17 with multiple sclerosis.

The genes are TRBV12-3 or TRBV12-4 and TRBJ1-1; D may be TRBD1 (5 bases). CDR3 length: 14 residues. V was shortened by 4 bases and J by 3 bases, with 12 bases between the two germline ends. CDR3 DNA sequence: TGTGCCAGCAGTTCCGAAGGGGTGGACACTGAAGCTTTCTTT. Translated: CASSSEGVDTEAFF.

This clonotype was seen only a few times. The chain employs TRBV6-1 and TRBJ2-3; D perhaps matches TRBD1 (6 bases). This CDR3 contains 16 residues. The V end lost 5 bases, the J end lost 0 bases, and 15 bases lay between the germline ends. CDR1 and CDR2 (germline): MNHNS, SASEGT. CDR3 region: CASSIGTTFSTDTQYF. CDR3 bases: TGTGCCAGCAGTATCGGGACAACCTTTAGCACAGATACGCAGTATTTT.

This sequence joins TRBV5-1 and TRBJ2-1, with unresolved D. The CDR3 is 15 residues long. V was pared by 2 bases and J by 8 bases, with 17 bases between. CDR1 SGHRS and CDR2 YFSETQ come from the germline V gene. CDR3 coding DNA: TGCGCCAGCAGCTTCTCCATGTCCACCACCCATGAGCAGTTCTTC. Its protein product is CASSFSMSTTHEQFF.

This chain links TRBV27 with TRBJ2-7; possibly TRBD2 for D (5 bases). V shed 4 bases and J shed 6 bases, with 13 bases lying between them. CDR3 length equals 13 residues. Germline V gene sequence: CDR1 MNHEY, CDR2 SMNVEV (reference sequence). CDR3 residues: CASSSLGRREQYF. The CDR3 DNA is TGTGCCAGCAGTTCACTAGGGCGCCGCGAGCAGTACTTC.

This clonotype was seen a handful of times. The rearrangement uses TRBV15 and TRBJ1-4; D is ambiguous. V gave up 2 bases and J gave up 0 bases, with 1 base separating them. Germline V CDR1 and CDR2: LNHNV, YYDKDF (reference sequence). The CDR3 has 13 amino acids. Here the CDR3 DNA reads TGTGCCACCAGCAGAACAACTAATGAAAAACTGTTTTTT. This codes for CATSRTTNEKLFF.

The count of this clonotype is one. This chain's CDR3 is CASSQYPGTGIYEQYF. CDR3 bases: TGTGCCAGCAGCCAATACCCCGGGACGGGGATCTACGAGCAGTACTTC. The chain carries TRBV27 and TRBJ2-5, with D perhaps TRBD1 or TRBD2 (5 bases each). The J call is in doubt because the DNA end fits TRBJ2-7 better. Germline CDR1 MNHEY, CDR2 SMNVEV (reference sequence). This CDR3 is built from 16 residues.

This clonotype occurred once. The chain has TRBV5-1 and TRBJ2-1; possibly TRBD2 for D (5 bases). The CDR3 has 11 residues. Germline CDR1 SGHRS, CDR2 YFSETQ. Trimming took off 6 bases at V and 6 bases at J, with 7 bases between the two ends. For the CDR3, the DNA is TGCGCCAGCACTGAGGGCAATGAGCAGTTCTTC. Translated, it gives CASTEGNEQFF.

This clonotype was seen only a few times. Sequence at one end of the junction differs from germline and may be a read error. CDR3 coding DNA: TGTGCCAGCAGCTTTAGGGGGGGGGCTACAGACACGCAGTATTTT. It encodes CASSFRGGATDTQYF. This sequence joins TRBV7-2 and TRBJ2-3; D may be TRBD2 (7 bases). The CDR3 has 15 residues. Per the germline V gene, CDR1 is SGHTA and CDR2 is FQGNSA.